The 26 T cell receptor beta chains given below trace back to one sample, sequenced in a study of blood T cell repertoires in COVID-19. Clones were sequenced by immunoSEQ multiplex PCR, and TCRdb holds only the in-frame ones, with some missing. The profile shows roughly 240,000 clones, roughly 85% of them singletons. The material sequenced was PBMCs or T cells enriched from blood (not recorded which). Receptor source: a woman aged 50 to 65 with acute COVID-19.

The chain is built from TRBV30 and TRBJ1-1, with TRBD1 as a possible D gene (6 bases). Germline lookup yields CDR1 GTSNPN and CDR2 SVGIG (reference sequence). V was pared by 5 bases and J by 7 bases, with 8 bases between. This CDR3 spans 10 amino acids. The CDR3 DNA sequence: TGTGCCTGGGGGACATATGAAGCTTTCTTT. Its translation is CAWGTYEAFF.

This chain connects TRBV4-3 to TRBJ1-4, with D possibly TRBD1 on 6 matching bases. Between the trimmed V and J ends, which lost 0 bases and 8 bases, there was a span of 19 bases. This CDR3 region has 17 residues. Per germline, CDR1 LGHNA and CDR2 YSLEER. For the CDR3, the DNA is TGCGCCAGCAGCCAAGATCTCTACAGGGTCTTCGGAGAAAAACTGTTTTTT. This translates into CASSQDLYRVFGEKLFF.

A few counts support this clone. The CDR3 loop reads CASSEVRAEGTQYF. As DNA, the CDR3 is TGTGCCAGCAGTGAAGTACGGGCAGAGGGTACGCAGTATTTT. The chain links TRBV2 to TRBJ2-3, with D perhaps matching TRBD2 (5 bases). The CDR3 consists of 14 residues. CDR1 SNHLY and CDR2 FYNNEI come from the germline V gene. Between the trimmed V and J ends, which lost 1 base and 8 bases, there was a span of 13 bases.

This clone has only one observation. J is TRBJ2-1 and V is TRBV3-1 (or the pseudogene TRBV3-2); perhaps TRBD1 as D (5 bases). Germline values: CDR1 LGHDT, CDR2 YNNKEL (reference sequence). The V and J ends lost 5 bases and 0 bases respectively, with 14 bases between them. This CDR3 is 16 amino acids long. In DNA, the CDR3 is TGTGCCAGCAGCGTGATACAGGTCCTCTCCTACAATGAGCAGTTCTTC. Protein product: CASSVIQVLSYNEQFF.

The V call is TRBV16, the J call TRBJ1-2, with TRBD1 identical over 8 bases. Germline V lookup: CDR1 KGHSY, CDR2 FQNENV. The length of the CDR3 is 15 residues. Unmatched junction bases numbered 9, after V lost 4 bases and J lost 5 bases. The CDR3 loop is CASSPPTGVVYGYTF. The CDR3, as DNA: TGTGCCAGCAGCCCACCGACAGGGGTGGTGTATGGCTACACCTTC.

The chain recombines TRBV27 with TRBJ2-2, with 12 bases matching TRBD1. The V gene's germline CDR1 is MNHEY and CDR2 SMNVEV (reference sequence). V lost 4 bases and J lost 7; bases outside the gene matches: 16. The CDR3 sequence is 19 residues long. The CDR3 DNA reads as TGTGCCAGCAGTTCCCCAGCGGGACAGGGGGCCGCTAGAAGCGGGGAGCTGTTTTTT. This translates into CASSSPAGQGAARSGELFF.

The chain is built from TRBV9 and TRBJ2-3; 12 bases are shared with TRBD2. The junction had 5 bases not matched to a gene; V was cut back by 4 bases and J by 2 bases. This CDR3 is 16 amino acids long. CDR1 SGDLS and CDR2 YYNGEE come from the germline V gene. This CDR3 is CASSPLAGGPTDTQYF. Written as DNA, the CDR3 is TGTGCCAGCAGCCCTCTAGCGGGGGGGCCCACAGATACGCAGTATTTT.

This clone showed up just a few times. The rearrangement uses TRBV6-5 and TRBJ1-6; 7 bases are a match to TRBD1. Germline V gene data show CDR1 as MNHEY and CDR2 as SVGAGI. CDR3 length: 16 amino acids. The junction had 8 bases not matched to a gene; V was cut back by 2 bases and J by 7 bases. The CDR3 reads CASSYEGGQANSPLHF. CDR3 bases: TGTGCCAGCAGTTACGAGGGCGGACAGGCGAATTCACCCCTCCACTTT.

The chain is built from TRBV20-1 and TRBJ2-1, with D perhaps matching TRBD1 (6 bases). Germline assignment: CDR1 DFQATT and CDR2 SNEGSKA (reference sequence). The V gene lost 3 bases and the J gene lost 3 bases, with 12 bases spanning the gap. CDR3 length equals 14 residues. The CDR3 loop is CSASSDRIYNEQFF. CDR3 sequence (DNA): TGCAGTGCTAGTTCGGACAGAATCTACAATGAGCAGTTCTTC.

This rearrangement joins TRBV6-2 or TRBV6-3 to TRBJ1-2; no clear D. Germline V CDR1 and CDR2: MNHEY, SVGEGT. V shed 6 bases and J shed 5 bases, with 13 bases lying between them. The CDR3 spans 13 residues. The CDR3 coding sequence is TGTGCCAGCAGCTATGACGGGATTTATGGCTACACCTTC. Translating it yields CASSYDGIYGYTF.

The CDR3 here is CASSQDRGLPGTDTQYF. The CDR3 DNA follows: TGTGCCAGCAGCCAAGATCGGGGACTCCCTGGCACAGATACGCAGTATTTT. The chain combines TRBV4-2 with TRBJ2-3, with D perhaps TRBD2 (6 bases). Germline assignment: CDR1 LGHNA and CDR2 YNFKEQ. Trimming took off 0 bases at V and 1 base at J, with 14 bases between the two ends. This CDR3 is 17 amino acids long.

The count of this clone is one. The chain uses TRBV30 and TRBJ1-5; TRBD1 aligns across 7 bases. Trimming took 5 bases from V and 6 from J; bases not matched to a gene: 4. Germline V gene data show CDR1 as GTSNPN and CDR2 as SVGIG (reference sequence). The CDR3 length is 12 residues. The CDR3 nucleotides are TGTGCCTGGGACAGGGAGGGTCAGCCCCAGCATTTT. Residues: CAWDREGQPQHF.

CDR3 loop: CAISGTGVEAFF. CDR3 coding DNA: TGTGCCATCAGCGGGACAGGGGTTGAAGCTTTCTTT. The genes are TRBV10-3 and TRBJ1-1; TRBD1 matches at 10 bases. This CDR3 has 12 residues. The germline V gene has CDR1 ENHRY and CDR2 SYGVKD. J gave up 7 bases and V 6 bases, and 2 bases lay outside the gene matches.

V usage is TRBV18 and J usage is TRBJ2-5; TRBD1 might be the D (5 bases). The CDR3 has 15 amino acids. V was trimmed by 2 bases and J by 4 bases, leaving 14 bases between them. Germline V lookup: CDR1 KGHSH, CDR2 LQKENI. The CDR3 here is CASSPIAGSRETQYF. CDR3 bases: TGTGCCAGCTCACCAATAGCAGGGTCGAGAGAGACCCAGTACTTC.

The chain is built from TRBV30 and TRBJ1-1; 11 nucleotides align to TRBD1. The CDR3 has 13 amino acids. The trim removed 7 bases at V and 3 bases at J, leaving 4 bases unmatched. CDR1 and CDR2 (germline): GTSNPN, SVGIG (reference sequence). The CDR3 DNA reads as TGTGCCTCCCCGGGACAGGGGGACACTGAAGCTTTCTTT. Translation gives CASPGQGDTEAFF.

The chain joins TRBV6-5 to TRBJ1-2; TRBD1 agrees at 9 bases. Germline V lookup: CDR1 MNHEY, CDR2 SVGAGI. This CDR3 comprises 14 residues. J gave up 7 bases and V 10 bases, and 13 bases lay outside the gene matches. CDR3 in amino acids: CATEIGQGSGGYTF. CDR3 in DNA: TGTGCCACAGAAATAGGACAGGGGTCAGGTGGCTACACCTTC.

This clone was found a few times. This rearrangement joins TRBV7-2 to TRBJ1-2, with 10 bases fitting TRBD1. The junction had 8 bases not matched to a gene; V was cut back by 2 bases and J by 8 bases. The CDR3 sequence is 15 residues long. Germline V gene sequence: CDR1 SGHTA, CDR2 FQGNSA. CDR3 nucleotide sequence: TGTGCCAGCAGCTTATCGACAGGGGGCAAGTGGGGCTACACCTTC. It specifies CASSLSTGGKWGYTF.

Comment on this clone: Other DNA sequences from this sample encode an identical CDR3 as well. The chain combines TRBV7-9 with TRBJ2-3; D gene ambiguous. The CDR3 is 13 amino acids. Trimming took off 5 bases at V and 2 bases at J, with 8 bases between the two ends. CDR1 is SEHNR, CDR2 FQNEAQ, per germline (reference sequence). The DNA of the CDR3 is TGTGCCAGCAGCCCGACATTCACAGATACGCAGTATTTT. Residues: CASSPTFTDTQYF. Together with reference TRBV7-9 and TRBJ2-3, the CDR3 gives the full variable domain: DTGVSQNPRHKITKRGQNVTFRCDPISEHNRLYWYRQTLGQGPEFLTYFQNEAQLEKSRLLSDRFSAERPKGSFSTLEIQRTEQGDSAMYLCASSPTFTDTQYFGPGTRLTVL.

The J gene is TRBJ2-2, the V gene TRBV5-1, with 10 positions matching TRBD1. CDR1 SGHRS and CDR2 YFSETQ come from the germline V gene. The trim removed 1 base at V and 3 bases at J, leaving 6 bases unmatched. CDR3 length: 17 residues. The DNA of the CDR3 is TGCGCCAGCAGCTTGTCAGTGGGGACAGGGGACACCGGGGAGCTGTTTTTT. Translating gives CASSLSVGTGDTGELFF.

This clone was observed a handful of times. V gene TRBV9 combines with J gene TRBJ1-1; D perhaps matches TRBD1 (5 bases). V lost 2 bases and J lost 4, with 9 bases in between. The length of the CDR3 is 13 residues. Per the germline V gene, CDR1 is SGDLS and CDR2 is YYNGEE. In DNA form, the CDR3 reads TGTGCCAGCAGCGTTGAGACAGCCACTGAAGCTTTCTTT. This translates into CASSVETATEAFF. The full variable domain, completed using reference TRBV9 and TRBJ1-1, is DSGVTQTPKHLITATGQRVTLRCSPRSGDLSVYWYQQSLDQGLQFLIQYYNGEERAKGNILERFSAQQFPDLHSELNLSSLELGDSALYFCASSVETATEAFFGQGTRLTVV.

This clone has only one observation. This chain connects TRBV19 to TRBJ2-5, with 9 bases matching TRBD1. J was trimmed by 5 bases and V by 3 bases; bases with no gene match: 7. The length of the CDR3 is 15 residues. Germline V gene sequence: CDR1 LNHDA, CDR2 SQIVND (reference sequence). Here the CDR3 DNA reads TGTGCCAGTAGTATGTTGGACAGGGGTGCTGAGACCCAGTACTTC. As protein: CASSMLDRGAETQYF.

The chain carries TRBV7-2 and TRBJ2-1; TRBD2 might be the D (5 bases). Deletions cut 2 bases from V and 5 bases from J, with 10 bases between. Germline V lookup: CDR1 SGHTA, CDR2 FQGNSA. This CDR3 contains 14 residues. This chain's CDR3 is CASSLIAMDNEQFF. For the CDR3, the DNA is TGTGCCAGCAGCTTAATAGCGATGGACAATGAGCAGTTCTTC.

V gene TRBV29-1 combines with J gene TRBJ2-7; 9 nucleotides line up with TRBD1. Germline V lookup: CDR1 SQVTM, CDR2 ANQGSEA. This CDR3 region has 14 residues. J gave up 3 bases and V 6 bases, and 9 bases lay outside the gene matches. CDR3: CSVAPGTGFYEQYF. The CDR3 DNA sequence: TGCAGCGTCGCCCCCGGGACAGGGTTCTACGAGCAGTACTTC.

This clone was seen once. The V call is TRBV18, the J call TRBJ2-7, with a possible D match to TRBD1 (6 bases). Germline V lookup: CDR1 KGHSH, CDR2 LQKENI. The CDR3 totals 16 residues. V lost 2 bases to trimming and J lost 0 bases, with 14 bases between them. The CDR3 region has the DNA TGTGCCAGCTCACCAGGGATGACAGGCAGCTCCTACGAGCAGTACTTC. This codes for CASSPGMTGSSYEQYF.

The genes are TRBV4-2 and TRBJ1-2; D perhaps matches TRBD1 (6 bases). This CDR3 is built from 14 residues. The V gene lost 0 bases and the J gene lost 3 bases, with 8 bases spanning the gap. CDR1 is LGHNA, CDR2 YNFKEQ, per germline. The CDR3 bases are TGTGCCAGCAGCCAAGAAACAGGGCACTATGGCTACACCTTC. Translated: CASSQETGHYGYTF.

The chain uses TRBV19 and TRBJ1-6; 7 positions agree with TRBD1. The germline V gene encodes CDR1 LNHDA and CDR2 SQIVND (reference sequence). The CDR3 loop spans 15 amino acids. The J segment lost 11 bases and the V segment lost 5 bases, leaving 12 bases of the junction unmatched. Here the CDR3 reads CASSQGQEGNTPLHF. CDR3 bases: TGTGCCAGTAGTCAAGGACAGGAGGGGAATACACCCCTCCACTTT.